This paragraph reports one TCR beta chain. The antigen is undetermined. The same CDR3 is also encoded by other DNA sequences in this sample. This entry is derived from a study of CD4+ T cells in melanoma. Study conclusions and caveats: CD8+ T cell, macrophage and B cell function reportedly correlated with neoantigen-specific CD4+ T cells. In melanoma, neoantigen-specific CD4+ T cells reportedly differed in differentiation state.

TCRdb's table, derived via immunoSEQ multiplex PCR, lists solely in-frame clones and lacks some. The sample includes around 100,000 clones, about 92% of them seen just once. The CDR3 length is 14 residues. Per germline, CDR1 SNHLY and CDR2 FYNNEI. The germline V and J ends were trimmed by 2 bases and 4 bases, with 9 bases remaining between them. J is TRBJ1-5 and V is TRBV2; D gene unclear. The sample consisted of peripheral blood. This clonotype was obtained from a human donor with melanoma. The CDR3: CASSERQLNQPQHF. CDR3 coding DNA: TGTGCCAGCAGTGAAAGGCAGTTAAATCAGCCCCAGCATTTT.